This TCR beta chain was documented in a study of blood T cell repertoires in COVID-19 (dated by TCRdb to the early 2020s). Regarding the study in general: Samples from collaborators originated in the United States, Italy and Spain and spanned both the acute and convalescent phases of COVID-19. The prospective study material was composed of cDNA or gDNA derived from T cells, B-cell-depleted T cells, or PBMCs. The dataset comprised deeply sampled blood TCRbeta repertoires from subjects exposed to, actively infected with, or recovered from COVID-19. The repertoires were made available in a free public database intended to serve as a resource for research on the immune response to SARS-CoV-2. Samples came from the ongoing ImmuneRACE study (first 160 participants) plus 1,254 subjects from 6 global collaborators. The sample metadata nearly always contained a de-identified subject ID, COVID-19 status, age in years and sex. HLA class I and class II types, where available, came from metadata supplied by the sample provider rather than from assay-based typing. What the work shows at the level of the full study, not this receptor alone: Clinical and demographic metadata were provided uncurated, with the amount varying by source and participant.

This clone appeared a few times. What this receptor recognizes is not known. No much larger clone exists at a distance of one base, and base qualities are not known. From cysteine to phenylalanine, the CDR3 is 18 amino acids long. Just CDR3 DNA is preserved here, 54 bases in frame from base 1. For CDR1 and CDR2, the germline V gene lists SGHTA and FQGNSA. The V and J ends are trimmed by 5 bases and 4 bases, leaving 26 bases between them. The immunoSEQ Assay, a bias-controlled multiplex PCR, was used to amplify TCRbeta CDR3 regions from genomic DNA. In the original analysis: Nucleated cell counts per sample were estimated from amplification of reference gene primers within the assay. To quantify the absolute abundance of each unique TCRbeta CDR3 rearrangement, sequence reads were collapsed and filtered. For each sample, productive Simpson clonality was calculated by taking the square root of Simpson's diversity index across productive rearrangements. Drawn from immuneACCESS, this table holds only the in-frame rearrangements with V and J called that TCRdb kept. Clones are partly lost; checked studies trace under half to an unresolved V gene and leave the rest unexplained. V, J and clone size are those of that table, while D and trimming were read from the DNA. This sample lists about 73,000 clones; 77% were detected once. The ten biggest clones cover 2% to 2.5% of the sample.

In Seattle, one collaborating source enrolled patients while the infection was active and tracked those patients longitudinally over the course of disease. Whole blood was collected in K2EDTA tubes by collaborating institutions according to the institutions' own protocols. For TCRbeta analysis, collaborators shipped samples as frozen whole blood, isolated PBMCs, or DNA extracted from either of those sample types. Sequences were obtained from peripheral blood. The chain uses TRBV7-2 and TRBJ2-5; tentative D gene TRBD2, with 6 bases matching. The receptor was isolated from a man in his sixties or seventies with COVID-19, enrolled during active disease. The CDR3 region: CASSPRGWLGGIVETQYF. The DNA reads TGTGCCAGCAGCCCACGGGGGTGGCTGGGCGGGATCGTAGAGACCCAGTACTTC.